This passage covers 13 T cell receptor beta chains from one sample sequenced in a study of cytomegalovirus exposure and HLA in healthy donors. TCRdb's copy holds only in-frame clones and misses some; the assay was immunoSEQ multiplex PCR. The sample shows 150,000 to 160,000 clones, 86% of them seen only once. Sample: PBMCs. The receptors come from a man between 18 and 35 years old in good health and CMV-seropositive.

This chain connects TRBV11-2 to TRBJ2-1, with TRBD2 identical over 12 bases. The germline V gene has CDR1 SGHAT and CDR2 FQNNGV. V lost 2 bases to trimming and J lost 7 bases; unmatched junction nucleotides: 15. This CDR3 spans 19 amino acids. CDR3 amino acids: CASSLPQGLAGIRGNEQFF. CDR3 nucleotides: TGTGCCAGCAGCTTACCTCAAGGACTAGCGGGGATTAGGGGAAATGAGCAGTTCTTC.

This clone appeared a few times. The gene calls are TRBV18 and TRBJ2-7, with 9 bases matching TRBD1. Germline loops: CDR1 KGHSH, CDR2 LQKENI. The V segment lost 0 bases and the J segment 2 bases; nucleotides outside the gene matches: 5. The CDR3 consists of 16 residues. In DNA form, the CDR3 reads TGTGCCAGCTCACCACCGCAGACAGGGGGAGCCTACGAGCAGTACTTC. The encoded protein is CASSPPQTGGAYEQYF.

This clone was detected only once. The chain uses TRBV27 and TRBJ2-5, with TRBD1 matching over 11 bases. The CDR3 length is 14 residues. The trim removed 5 bases at V and 4 bases at J, leaving 3 bases unmatched. Germline V gives CDR1 MNHEY, CDR2 SMNVEV (reference sequence). CDR3 amino acids: CASSPGQGGETQYF. The CDR3 DNA reads TGTGCCAGCAGTCCGGGACAGGGGGGAGAGACCCAGTACTTC.

This clone has only a few counts. V usage is TRBV14 and J usage is TRBJ1-2; D is ambiguous. Germline V gene lookup returns CDR1 SGHDN and CDR2 FVKESK. With 3 bases removed from V and 4 bases from J, the gap between germline ends came to 9 bases. The CDR3 contains 13 residues. The CDR3 protein is CASSQRLAYGYTF. The CDR3 region has the DNA TGTGCCAGCAGCCAGCGGCTGGCCTATGGCTACACCTTC.

The chain is built from TRBV28 and TRBJ2-2; the match to TRBD2 covers 7 bases. Per germline, CDR1 MDHEN and CDR2 SYDVKM. Trimming cost V 6 bases and J 6 bases; bases outside gene matches: 7. The CDR3 has 14 residues. The CDR3 nucleotides read TGTGCCAGCAGCCCCGTGGGGGGGTCCGGGGAGCTGTTTTTT. Encoded protein: CASSPVGGSGELFF. Together with reference TRBV28 and TRBJ2-2, the CDR3 gives the full variable domain: DVKVTQSSRYLVKRTGEKVFLECVQDMDHENMFWYRQDPGLGLRLIYFSYDVKMKEKGDIPEGYSVSREKKERFSLILESASTNQTSMYLCASSPVGGSGELFFGEGSRLTVL.

The V call is TRBV5-5, the J call TRBJ2-7; 11 nucleotides line up with TRBD1. The germline gives CDR1 SGHKS, CDR2 YYEKEE (reference sequence). The length of the CDR3 is 14 residues. The J segment lost 9 bases and the V segment lost 4 bases, leaving 9 bases of the junction unmatched. As DNA, the CDR3 is TGTGCCAGCAGCATACCGGGACAGGGGGTGGGGCAGTACTTC. Translating gives CASSIPGQGVGQYF.

The J gene is TRBJ1-5, the V gene TRBV27; D not resolved. This CDR3 contains 14 residues. Trimming removed 1 base at V and 5 bases at J, with 9 bases between. Germline V gene lookup returns CDR1 MNHEY and CDR2 SMNVEV (reference sequence). The CDR3 reads CASSLFSGDQPQHF. CDR3 nucleotide sequence: TGTGCCAGCAGTTTATTTTCCGGGGATCAGCCCCAGCATTTT.

The chain has TRBV2 and TRBJ2-5, with 7 bases matching TRBD1. V shed 2 bases and J 1 base; nucleotides not matched to a gene: 4. The germline V gene has CDR1 SNHLY and CDR2 FYNNEI. The CDR3 spans 15 residues. The CDR3 region is CASSEQDRRQETQYF. In DNA, the CDR3 is TGTGCCAGCAGTGAACAGGACAGGCGCCAAGAGACCCAGTACTTC.

The chain is built from TRBV7-2 and TRBJ2-6; D is possibly TRBD1 (5 bases). Germline lookup yields CDR1 SGHTA and CDR2 FQGNSA. This CDR3 is built from 16 residues. The V end was cut by 1 base, the J end by 2 bases, with 9 bases between. CDR3 nucleotide sequence: TGTGCCAGCAGCTTAGTCTCAGGGACTGGGGCCAACGTCCTGACTTTC. Protein: CASSLVSGTGANVLTF.

CDR3 loop: CASSWDSSYNEQFF. The CDR3 DNA is TGTGCCAGCAGTTGGGACAGCTCCTACAATGAGCAGTTCTTC. The V and J genes are TRBV6-5 and TRBJ2-1, with 7 nucleotides matching TRBD1. Trimming cost V 4 bases and J 0 bases; bases outside gene matches: 0. Germline V lookup: CDR1 MNHEY, CDR2 SVGAGI. The length of the CDR3 is 14 residues.

V is TRBV6-5 and J is TRBJ1-1; D possibly corresponds to TRBD1 (6 bases). V lost 5 bases, J lost 9 bases, and 10 bases lay in between. This CDR3 has 11 amino acids. Germline V lookup: CDR1 MNHEY, CDR2 SVGAGI. The CDR3 sequence is CASSHQGKAFF. CDR3 DNA sequence: TGTGCCAGCAGTCATCAGGGGAAAGCTTTCTTT.

The chain employs TRBV27 and TRBJ2-2; no definite D call. Trimming cost V 0 bases and J 1 base, with 6 bases left between them. The CDR3 runs to 15 residues. Germline CDR1 is MNHEY and CDR2 is SMNVEV (reference sequence). CDR3 sequence (DNA): TGTGCCAGCAGTTTATCTCCCGGGAACACCGGGGAGCTGTTTTTT. Residues: CASSLSPGNTGELFF.

Only one count was recorded for this clone. The gene calls are TRBV4-1 and TRBJ2-7; 9 positions match TRBD2. The germline gives CDR1 MGHRA, CDR2 YSYEKL. The V and J ends lost 1 base and 3 bases, in that order; junction bases with no gene match: 4. CDR3 length: 15 amino acids. The CDR3 DNA reads as TGCGCCAGCAGCCAAGCCCTAGCGGGAAACTACGAGCAGTACTTC. This encodes CASSQALAGNYEQYF.